The 6 T cell receptor beta chains below were found in one sample sequenced in a study of beta chain features in type 1 diabetes. What was sequenced were expressed TCRB transcripts, since all of the isolated RNA had been reverse transcribed. Profiled with immunoSEQ multiplex PCR; TCRdb holds only in-frame clones, not every one. The sample holds roughly 140,000 clones, about 8.5% seen once. The sample taken for sequencing was central memory CD4+ T cells from blood. All receptors derive from a man younger than 35 in good health.

The chain links TRBV4-3 to TRBJ1-1, with D possibly being TRBD1 (5 bases). This CDR3 region has 15 residues. Germline assignment: CDR1 LGHNA and CDR2 YSLEER. V was trimmed by 0 bases and J by 1 base, leaving 9 bases between them. CDR3 amino acids: CASSQDGGGNTEAFF. The CDR3 coding sequence is TGCGCCAGCAGCCAAGATGGGGGAGGGAACACTGAAGCTTTCTTT.

V gene TRBV9 combines with J gene TRBJ2-7; either TRBD1 or TRBD2 may supply D (5 bases each). The CDR3 contains 16 residues. Between the trimmed V and J ends, which lost 4 bases and 0 bases, there was a span of 17 bases. Germline V gives CDR1 SGDLS, CDR2 YYNGEE. The CDR3 region has the DNA TGTGCCAGCAGCCTAGGGAGTGGCGGACACTCCTACGAGCAGTACTTC. This sequence encodes CASSLGSGGHSYEQYF.

This clone has at least ten counts. V and J are TRBV30 and TRBJ2-7, with TRBD2 matching 9 bases. V gave up 3 bases and J gave up 4 bases; unmatched junction bases: 4. In germline, CDR1 is GTSNPN, CDR2 SVGIG (reference sequence). This CDR3 has 13 amino acids. The CDR3: CAWRRTSVYEQYF. The CDR3 DNA reads TGTGCCTGGAGGAGGACTAGCGTTTACGAGCAGTACTTC.

The chain combines TRBV7-2 with TRBJ1-5, with D maybe TRBD1 (6 bases). V lost 1 base and J lost 0, with 13 bases in between. CDR3 length: 17 residues. Germline values: CDR1 SGHTA, CDR2 FQGNSA. In nucleotides, the CDR3 is TGTGCCAGCAGCTTAGTGGCGGGGGGCGATAGCAATCAGCCCCAGCATTTT. It translates to CASSLVAGGDSNQPQHF. Supplemented by reference TRBV7-2 and TRBJ1-5, the full variable domain reads GAGVSQSPSNKVTEKGKDVELRCDPISGHTALYWYRQSLGQGLEFLIYFQGNSAPDKSGLPSDRFSAERTGGSVSTLTIQRTQQEDSAVYLCASSLVAGGDSNQPQHFGDGTRLSIL.

The V gene is TRBV7-2, the J gene TRBJ1-6, with D hard to call. Germline values: CDR1 SGHTA, CDR2 FQGNSA. CDR3 length equals 13 residues. The germline V and J ends were trimmed by 2 bases and 7 bases, with 6 bases remaining between them. Here the CDR3 reads CASSLYKNSPLHF. CDR3 nucleotides: TGTGCCAGCAGCTTATACAAGAATTCACCCCTCCACTTT.

The rearrangement uses TRBV19 and TRBJ2-2, with 12 bases matching TRBD2. Trimming took 10 bases from V and 3 from J; bases not matched to a gene: 6. Germline CDR1 reads LNHDA; CDR2 reads SQIVND (reference sequence). This CDR3 is built from 15 residues. The CDR3, as DNA: TGTGCCACGTCTAGCGGGGGGGGATACACCGGGGAGCTGTTTTTT. Translating gives CATSSGGGYTGELFF.